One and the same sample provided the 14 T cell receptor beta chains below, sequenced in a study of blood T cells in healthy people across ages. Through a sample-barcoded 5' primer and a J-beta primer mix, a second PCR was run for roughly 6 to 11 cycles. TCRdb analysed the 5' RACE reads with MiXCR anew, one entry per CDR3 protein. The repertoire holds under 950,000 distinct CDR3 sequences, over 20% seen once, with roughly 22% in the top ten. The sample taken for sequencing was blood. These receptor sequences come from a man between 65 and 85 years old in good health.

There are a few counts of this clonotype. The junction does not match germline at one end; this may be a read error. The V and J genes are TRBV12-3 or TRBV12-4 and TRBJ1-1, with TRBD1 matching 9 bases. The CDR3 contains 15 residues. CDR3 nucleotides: TGTGCCAGCAGTACAGGGGGCTATGTGAAGACTGAAGCTTTCTTT. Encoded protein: CASSTGGYVKTEAFF.

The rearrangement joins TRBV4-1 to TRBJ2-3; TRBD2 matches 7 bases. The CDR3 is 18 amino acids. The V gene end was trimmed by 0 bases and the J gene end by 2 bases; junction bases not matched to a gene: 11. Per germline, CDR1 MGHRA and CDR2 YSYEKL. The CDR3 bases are TGCGCCAGCAGCCAAGATCTGGGGCCGGGACTAACCACAGATACGCAGTATTTT. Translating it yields CASSQDLGPGLTTDTQYF.

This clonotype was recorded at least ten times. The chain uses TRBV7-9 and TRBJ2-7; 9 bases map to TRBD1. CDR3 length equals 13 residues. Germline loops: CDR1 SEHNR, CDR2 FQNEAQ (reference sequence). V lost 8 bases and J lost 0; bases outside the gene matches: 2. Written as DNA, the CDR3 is TGTGCCAGCGGACAGGGGAACTCCTACGAGCAGTACTTC. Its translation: CASGQGNSYEQYF. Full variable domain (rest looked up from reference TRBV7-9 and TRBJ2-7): DTGVSQNPRHKITKRGQNVTFRCDPISEHNRLYWYRQTLGQGPEFLTYFQNEAQLEKSRLLSDRFSAERPKGSFSTLEIQRTEQGDSAMYLCASGQGNSYEQYFGPGTRLTVT.

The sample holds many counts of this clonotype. The CDR3 sequence is CASSAGPQGNTIYF. The CDR3 region has the DNA TGTGCCAGCAGTGCGGGACCGCAAGGAAACACCATATATTTT. The chain recombines TRBV7-2 with TRBJ1-3; D is possibly TRBD1 (5 bases). CDR1 and CDR2 from the germline V gene are SGHTA and FQGNSA. The CDR3 is 14 amino acids. Trimming pared 6 bases from V and 4 bases from J, leaving 13 bases between.

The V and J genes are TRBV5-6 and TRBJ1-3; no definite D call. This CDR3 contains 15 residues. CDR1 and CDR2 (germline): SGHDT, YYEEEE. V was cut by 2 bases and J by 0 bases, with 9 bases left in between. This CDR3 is CASSLVQSSGNTIYF. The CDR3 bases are TGTGCCAGCAGCTTAGTACAGAGCTCTGGAAACACCATATATTTT.

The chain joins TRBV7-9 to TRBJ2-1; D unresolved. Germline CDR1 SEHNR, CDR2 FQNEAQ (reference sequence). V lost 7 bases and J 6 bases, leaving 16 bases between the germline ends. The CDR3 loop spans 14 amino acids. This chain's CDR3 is CASILAADSNEQFF. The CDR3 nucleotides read TGTGCCAGCATCCTTGCGGCCGATTCCAATGAGCAGTTCTTC.

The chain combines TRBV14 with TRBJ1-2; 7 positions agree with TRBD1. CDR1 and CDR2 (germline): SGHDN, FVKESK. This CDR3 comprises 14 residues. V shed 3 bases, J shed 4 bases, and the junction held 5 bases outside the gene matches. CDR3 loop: CASSHDRDSYGYTF. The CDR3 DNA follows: TGTGCCAGCAGCCATGATAGGGACAGCTATGGCTACACCTTC. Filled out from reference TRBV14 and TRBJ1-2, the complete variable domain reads EAGVTQFPSHSVIEKGQTVTLRCDPISGHDNLYWYRRVMGKEIKFLLHFVKESKQDESGMPNNRFLAERTGGTYSTLKVQPAELEDSGVYFCASSHDRDSYGYTFGSGTRLTVV.

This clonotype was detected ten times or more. The CDR3 spells CASSLNGAGTEAFF. CDR3 coding DNA: TGCGCCAGCAGCTTGAACGGGGCGGGTACTGAAGCTTTCTTT. The genes are TRBV5-1 and TRBJ1-1; D perhaps matches TRBD1 (5 bases). Germline values: CDR1 SGHRS, CDR2 YFSETQ. This CDR3 comprises 14 residues. V shed 1 base and J shed 5 bases, with 12 bases lying between them. Combining the CDR3 with reference TRBV5-1 and TRBJ1-1 gives the whole variable domain KAGVTQTPRYLIKTRGQQVTLSCSPISGHRSVSWYQQTPGQGLQFLFEYFSETQRNKGNFPGRFSGRQFSNSRSEMNVSTLELGDSALYLCASSLNGAGTEAFFGQGTRLTVV.

DNA of the CDR3: TGTGCCAGCAGTTTCCATGGGCCCCCGGAGCAGTACTTC. It is translated as CASSFHGPPEQYF. The chain is built from TRBV12-3 or TRBV12-4 and TRBJ2-7; D is unresolved. CDR3 length: 13 residues. Trimming cost V 3 bases and J 7 bases, with 13 bases left between them.

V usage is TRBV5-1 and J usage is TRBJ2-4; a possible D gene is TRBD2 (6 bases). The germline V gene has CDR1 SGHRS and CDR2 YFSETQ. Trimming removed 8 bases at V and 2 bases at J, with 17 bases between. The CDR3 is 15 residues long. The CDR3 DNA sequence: TGCGCCAGTGCCAGGGAGGAGGTGACCAAAAACATTCAGTACTTC. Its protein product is CASAREEVTKNIQYF.

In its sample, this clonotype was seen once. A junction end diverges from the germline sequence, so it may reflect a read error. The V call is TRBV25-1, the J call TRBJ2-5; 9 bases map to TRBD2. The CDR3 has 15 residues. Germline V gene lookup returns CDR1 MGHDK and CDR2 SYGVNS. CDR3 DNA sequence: TGTGTCAGCAGTGAATCGGGACTAGCAGGAGAGACCCAGTACTTC. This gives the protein CVSSESGLAGETQYF.

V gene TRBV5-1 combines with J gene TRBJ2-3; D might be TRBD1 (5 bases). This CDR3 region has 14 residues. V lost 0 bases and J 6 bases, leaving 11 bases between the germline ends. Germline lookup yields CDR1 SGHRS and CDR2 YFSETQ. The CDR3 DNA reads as TGCGCCAGCAGCTTGGAGGGGCGCAGCGATACGCAGTATTTT. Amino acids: CASSLEGRSDTQYF.

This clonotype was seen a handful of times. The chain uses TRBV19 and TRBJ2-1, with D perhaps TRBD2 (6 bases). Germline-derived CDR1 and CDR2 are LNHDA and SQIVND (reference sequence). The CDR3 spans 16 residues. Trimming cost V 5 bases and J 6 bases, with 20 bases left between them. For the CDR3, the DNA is TGTGCCAGTAGTCGAACTCTAGCGTCCGGGGGCAATGAGCAGTTCTTC. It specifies CASSRTLASGGNEQFF.

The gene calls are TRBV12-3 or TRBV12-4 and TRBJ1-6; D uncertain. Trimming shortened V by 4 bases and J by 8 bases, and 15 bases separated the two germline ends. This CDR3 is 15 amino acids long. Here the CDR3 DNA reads TGTGCCAGCAGTTCTCGCGGGGTCGTGGATTCACCCCTCCACTTT. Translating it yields CASSSRGVVDSPLHF.